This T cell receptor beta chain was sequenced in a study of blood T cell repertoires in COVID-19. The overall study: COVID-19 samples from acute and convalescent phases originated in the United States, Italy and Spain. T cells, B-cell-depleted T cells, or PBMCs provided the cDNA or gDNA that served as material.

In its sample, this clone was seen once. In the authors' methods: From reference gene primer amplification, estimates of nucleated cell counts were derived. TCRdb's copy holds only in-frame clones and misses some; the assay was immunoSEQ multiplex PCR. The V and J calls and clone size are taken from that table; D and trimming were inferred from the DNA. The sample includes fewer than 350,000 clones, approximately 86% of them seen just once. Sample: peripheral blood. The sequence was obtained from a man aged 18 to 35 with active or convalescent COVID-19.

The CDR3 region is CASSLDSSLYGYTF. The CDR3, as DNA: TGTGCCAGCAGCTTAGACTCGAGTCTCTATGGCTACACCTTC. The chain joins TRBV11-2 to TRBJ1-2; D not resolved. The ends were cut back, 0 bases at V and 4 bases at J, with 9 bases in the middle. In germline, CDR1 is SGHAT, CDR2 FQNNGV. This CDR3 has 14 amino acids.